This T cell receptor delta chain originates from a study of delta chains in infants with herpesvirus infections (dated by TCRdb to 2022 to 2025). Regarding the research as a whole: From birth, the study prospectively followed a Ugandan infant birth cohort to characterize gammadelta T cell responses to primary cytomegalovirus (CMV) infection. A public fetal Vdelta1/Vgamma8 gammadelta TCR clonotype was searched for in infants infected with CMV after birth. gammadelta TCRs were sequenced from PBMC of some 20 CMV-infected infants (one congenitally infected) and about eight CMV-uninfected infants with enough sample available. Infant blood samples were grouped into approximate age categories of 1.5, 4, 8 and 12 months. Belgian fetal and cord blood gammadelta TCR data that had been published previously were included solely for comparison and were not produced in this cohort. General findings and caveats noted by the study authors: The public clonotype was found only at the first time point after infection and was absent in uninfected infants and in those infected after 120 days. The public Vdelta1 clonotype appeared in about 20% of the 18 CMV-infected infants: three infected postnatally before 120 days of age, plus the congenitally infected infant. In CMV-uninfected infants, the public clonotype might still be present but below the detection limit. Within Vdelta1 cells, the frequency of the public clonotype appeared to be inversely correlated with age at infection and to decay rapidly, seemingly not persisting past roughly two months. The authors acknowledged a small sample size and a lack of race- or environment-matched controls, because almost all Ugandans acquire CMV before adulthood.

Library creation used RT-PCR. To generate TCR cDNA, PBMC RNA underwent reverse transcription with SuperScript II using gamma-chain- and delta-chain-specific primers. cDNA was purified with AMPure XP beads, amplified, and indexed with Illumina adapters using the Nextera XT Index Kit. Sequencing of gammadelta TCR libraries was carried out on an Illumina MiSeq using a V2 300-cycle kit. Regarding the original processing steps: Using MiXCR v2.1.12, CDR3 sequences were assembled, and reads were mapped onto D, J and V genes obtained from GenBank. VDJtools v1.2.1 was used to analyze the repertoires of the CDR3 clonotypes. Clones were re-identified by TCRdb from the public reads with CATT, and rows with the same DNA were merged. In this record, the V and J calls reflect TCRdb's handling and not the investigators' own analysis. The sample table records about 1,500 delta-chain clones; 35% of these occur just once. In total, the top ten clones hold 7% to 10% of the sample.

This clone occurred a few times. Its antigen has not been determined. Per-nucleotide qualities are absent, and no much larger clonotype sits a single base away. V is pruned by 3 bases and J by 0 bases, leaving 21 bases of the junction without a gene match. The CDR3 sequence holds 21 residues, the cysteine and phenylalanine included. Just the 63-base CDR3 DNA is kept, in frame starting at base 1. CDR1 is given as TSWWSYY and CDR2 as QGS, both from the germline V gene. Pregnant women getting prenatal care were recruited in Kampala, Uganda, and their infants were enrolled; maternal HIV status had to be documented. Weekly visits were made to families, and infant clinical information, oral swabs and peripheral blood were collected beginning at 6 weeks of age and every 4 months thereafter. After blood was collected in heparin tubes, PBMC were isolated using Ficoll-Paque density gradient centrifugation and then cryopreserved.

The receptor chain draws on TRDV1 and TRDJ1; TRDD3 aligns with 8 central bases. The sequences come from peripheral blood, collected at time point 1 of longitudinal follow-up. The TCR sequence derives from a human donor who was a Ugandan infant, either HIV-exposed or HIV-unexposed (not recorded which). This receptor has the CDR3 CALGEYVGGVRTGGYTDKLIF. In nucleotide form, the sequence is TGTGCTCTTGGGGAGTACGTGGGAGGGGTTCGTACTGGGGGGTACACCGATAAACTCATCTTT.